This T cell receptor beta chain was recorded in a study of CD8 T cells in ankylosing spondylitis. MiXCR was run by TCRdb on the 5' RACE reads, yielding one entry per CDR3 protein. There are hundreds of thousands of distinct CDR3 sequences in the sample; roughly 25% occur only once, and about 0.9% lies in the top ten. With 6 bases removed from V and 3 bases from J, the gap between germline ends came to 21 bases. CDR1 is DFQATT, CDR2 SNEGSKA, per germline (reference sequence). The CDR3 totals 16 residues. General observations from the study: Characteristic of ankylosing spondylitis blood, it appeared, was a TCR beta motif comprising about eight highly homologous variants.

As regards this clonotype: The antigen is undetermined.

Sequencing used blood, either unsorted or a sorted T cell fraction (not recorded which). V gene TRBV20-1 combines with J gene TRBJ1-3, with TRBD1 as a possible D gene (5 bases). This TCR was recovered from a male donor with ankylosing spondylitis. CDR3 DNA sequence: TGCAGTGCGCGCACCACTAAGCAGGGAGGTGGAAACACCATATATTTT. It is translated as CSARTTKQGGGNTIYF.